These T cell receptor beta chains were read from a single sample in a study of PD-L1 blockade in urothelial cancer. Libraries were prepared by immunoSEQ multiplex PCR; TCRdb keeps only in-frame clonotypes and omits some of them. The table shows under 40,000 clones, with 80% to 90% occurring only once. This specimen was PBMCs, taken around atezolizumab (anti-PD-L1) treatment. These receptors originate from a man older than 75 with urothelial cancer. CDR3s include the opening cysteine and the closing phenylalanine or tryptophan. A D gene is named only where the DNA matches it firmly. Not every row has a clone size; where given, it reads once, few, many or a size class.

>-|TRBV5-1|TRBD1|TRBJ2-7
CASSFPGGTYEQYF
TGCGCCAGCAGCTTCCCAGGGGGCACTTACGAGCAGTACTTC
>once|TRBV5-1|TRBD1|TRBJ1-2
CASSPDRNYGYTF
TGCGCCAGCAGCCCGGACAGGAACTATGGCTACACCTTC
>-|TRBV7-2|-|TRBJ2-5
CASSFTSQETQYF
TGTGCCAGCAGCTTCACATCTCAAGAGACCCAGTACTTC
>once|TRBV29-1|-|TRBJ2-3
CSVEETGTDTQYF
TGCAGCGTTGAGGAGACAGGCACGGATACGCAGTATTTT
>-|TRBV19|-|TRBJ2-1
CASTPDGKVRNEQFF
TGTGCCAGTACCCCGGACGGGAAAGTAAGGAATGAGCAGTTCTTC
>once|TRBV27|TRBD2|TRBJ2-2
CASSQRLAGLNTGELFF
TGTGCCAGCAGCCAAAGACTAGCGGGGTTGAACACCGGGGAGCTGTTTTTT
>-|TRBV5-1|TRBD2|TRBJ2-1
CASSLTRTSGREDEQFF
TGCGCCAGCAGCTTGACCAGGACTAGCGGGAGGGAGGATGAGCAGTTCTTC
>-|TRBV4-1|TRBD2|TRBJ2-2
CASSRLAGGNTGELFF
TGCGCCAGCAGTCGTCTAGCGGGAGGAAACACCGGGGAGCTGTTTTTT
>-|TRBV28|TRBD1|TRBJ1-2
CASTLGGTDYGYTF
TGTGCCAGCACCCTGGGCGGGACAGACTATGGCTACACCTTC
>-|TRBV6-1|-|TRBJ1-1
CASIYPGSAEAFF
TGTGCCAGCATCTACCCGGGGTCAGCTGAAGCTTTCTTT
>-|TRBV10-3|-|TRBJ1-1
CAISPREGVNTEAFF
TGTGCCATCAGCCCTCGCGAAGGGGTGAACACTGAAGCTTTCTTT
>-|TRBV19|TRBD2|TRBJ2-3
CASSSRLAGGLSTDTQYF
TGTGCCAGTAGTAGCAGACTAGCGGGAGGACTGAGTACAGATACGCAGTATTTT
>few|TRBV5-1|TRBD1|TRBJ1-1
CASSSDPGTVNTEAFF
TGCGCCAGCAGCTCAGACCCCGGGACAGTGAACACTGAAGCTTTCTTT
>-|TRBV28|-|TRBJ2-7
CASSQASYEQYF
TGTGCCAGCAGCCAGGCCTCCTACGAGCAGTACTTC
>-|TRBV13|-|TRBJ1-2
CASSYSGDGNYGYTF
TGTGCCAGCAGCTATAGCGGGGATGGGAACTATGGCTACACCTTC
>-|TRBV6-5|-|TRBJ2-7
CASSFQQGRYEQYF
TGTGCCAGCAGTTTTCAACAGGGGAGGTACGAGCAGTACTTC
>-|TRBV5-1|TRBD1|TRBJ1-3
CASSLETGGRNTIYF
TGCGCCAGCAGCTTGGAGACAGGGGGCCGGAACACCATATATTTT
>-|TRBV4-1|TRBD2|TRBJ2-1
CASSPRTSGRDNEQFF
TGCGCCAGCAGCCCACGAACTAGCGGGAGAGACAATGAGCAGTTCTTC
>-|TRBV7-2|TRBD1|TRBJ2-1
CASSPRTGGRNEQFF
TGTGCCAGCAGCCCCAGGACAGGGGGCAGAAATGAGCAGTTCTTC
>-|TRBV7-7|TRBD2|TRBJ2-3
CASSSSGGDTDTQYF
TGTGCCAGCAGCTCCAGCGGGGGAGACACAGATACGCAGTATTTT
>-|TRBV27|-|TRBJ2-2
CASSLGGTGELFF
TGTGCCAGCAGTTTAGGCGGCACCGGGGAGCTGTTTTTT
>-|TRBV9|TRBD1|TRBJ2-5
CASSVEQGTGVTQYF
TGTGCCAGCAGCGTAGAGCAGGGGACAGGAGTGACCCAGTACTTC
>-|TRBV5-1|TRBD1|TRBJ1-5
CASSLQGASLGEPQHF
TGCGCCAGCAGCTTACAGGGGGCCTCCCTAGGGGAGCCCCAGCATTTT
>once|TRBV6-5|-|TRBJ1-5
CASSYQGGGQPQHF
TGTGCCAGCAGTTACCAGGGAGGGGGTCAGCCCCAGCATTTT
>-|TRBV5-5|-|TRBJ2-1
CASSLVGGSYNEQFF
TGTGCCAGCAGCTTAGTGGGGGGCTCCTACAATGAGCAGTTCTTC
>-|TRBV5-6|TRBD1|TRBJ2-7
CASSSPPGQGSYEQYF
TGTGCCAGCAGCTCCCCACCGGGACAGGGATCCTACGAGCAGTACTTC
>-|TRBV19|TRBD2|TRBJ2-5
CASSATSGPPYF
TGTGCCAGTAGTGCGACTAGCGGCCCTCCGTACTTC
>-|TRBV11-2|TRBD2|TRBJ2-3
CASSAPGTSMTDTQYF
TGTGCCAGCAGCGCACCCGGGACTAGCATGACAGATACGCAGTATTTT
>-|TRBV29-1|TRBD1|TRBJ2-1
CSATRGTGGGDWQFF
TGCAGCGCTACGAGAGGGACAGGGGGCGGGGATTGGCAGTTCTTC
>-|TRBV11-3|-|TRBJ1-1
CASSLDPGTEAFF
TGTGCCAGCAGCTTAGATCCCGGCACTGAAGCTTTCTTT
>-|TRBV5-4|-|TRBJ2-2
CASSFKGGGLRDGELFF
TGTGCCAGCAGCTTTAAGGGGGGAGGGCTGCGGGACGGGGAGCTGTTTTTT
>-|TRBV6-6|-|TRBJ1-1
CASRPRQAKTEAFF
TGTGCCAGCAGACCCCGACAGGCTAAGACTGAAGCTTTCTTT
>-|TRBV30|TRBD1|TRBJ2-7
CAWKGQGVYEQYF
TGTGCCTGGAAGGGACAGGGTGTCTACGAGCAGTACTTC
>-|TRBV28|TRBD2|TRBJ2-3
CASSNSGARDTQYF
TGTGCCAGCAGTAATAGCGGGGCCCGTGATACGCAGTATTTT
>-|TRBV19|TRBD1|TRBJ2-3
CASSRGTGITDTQYF
TGTGCCAGTAGTAGGGGGACAGGTATAACAGATACGCAGTATTTT
>once|TRBV19|-|TRBJ2-5
CASSIGQNWRETQYF
TGTGCCAGTAGTATAGGCCAAAACTGGAGGGAGACCCAGTACTTC
>few|TRBV14|-|TRBJ1-1
CASSHPRMDSEAFF
TGTGCCAGCAGCCATCCGCGGATGGACTCTGAAGCTTTCTTT
>-|TRBV19|TRBD1|TRBJ2-3
CASGGLAGTGRTDTQYF
TGTGCCAGTGGGGGGCTCGCTGGGACAGGGCGCACAGATACGCAGTATTTT
>-|TRBV11-2|TRBD2|TRBJ2-7
CASSLDRSLAGGPGDEQYF
TGTGCCAGCAGCTTAGATCGGTCCCTAGCGGGAGGGCCTGGGGACGAGCAGTACTTC
>-|TRBV4-1|TRBD1|TRBJ2-7
CASSQWGQAFYEQYF
TGCGCCAGCAGCCAATGGGGACAGGCTTTCTACGAGCAGTACTTC
>few|TRBV7-8|TRBD1|TRBJ2-7
CASSFTKTGPYEQYF
TGTGCCAGCAGCTTCACCAAGACAGGGCCCTACGAGCAGTACTTC
>-|TRBV5-1|TRBD2|TRBJ2-7
CASSLGLASTYEQYF
TGCGCCAGCAGCTTGGGACTAGCGTCCACCTACGAGCAGTACTTC
>-|TRBV23-1|TRBD2|TRBJ2-7
CASTCQAGERVRVRIYEQYF
TGCGCCAGCACCTGCCAGGCGGGAGAGCGGGTCCGTGTAAGGATTTACGAGCAGTACTTC
>-|TRBV5-1|TRBD2|TRBJ2-2
CASSWGREGTGELFF
TGCGCCAGCAGCTGGGGGAGGGAAGGCACCGGGGAGCTGTTTTTT
>once|TRBV19|TRBD1|TRBJ1-2
CASARTGTGGYGYTF
TGTGCCAGTGCCAGAACCGGGACAGGGGGCTATGGCTACACCTTC
>once|TRBV10-3|-|TRBJ2-4
CAISESMGPPAKNIQYF
TGTGCCATCAGTGAGTCGATGGGGCCCCCGGCCAAAAACATTCAGTACTTC
>-|TRBV30|-|TRBJ2-2
CAWSLGGTGELFF
TGTGCCTGGAGCCTAGGAGGAACCGGGGAGCTGTTTTTT
>-|TRBV5-6|TRBD1|TRBJ2-5
CASSLVPRQGAGETQYF
TGTGCCAGCAGCTTGGTTCCCCGACAGGGGGCAGGGGAGACCCAGTACTTC
>-|TRBV7-9|TRBD1|TRBJ1-2
CASSLAGGNGYTF
TGTGCCAGCAGCTTAGCAGGGGGCAATGGCTACACCTTC
>-|TRBV11-2|-|TRBJ2-5
CASSRDSGPQETQYF
TGTGCCAGCAGCCGGGACTCCGGCCCCCAAGAGACCCAGTACTTC
>-|TRBV6-1|TRBD2|TRBJ2-5
CASSEFLGEGPTQYF
TGTGCCAGCAGTGAATTTTTGGGGGAGGGCCCGACCCAGTACTTC